Each of the 2 T cell receptor beta chains below was sequenced from the same sample in a study of T cell responses to AZD1222 COVID-19 vaccine. Using immunoSEQ multiplex PCR, the repertoire was profiled, and TCRdb retains in-frame clones only, with some absent. This table holds about 93,000 clones, 89% found once. The specimen was peripheral blood, collected on day 0 of MenACWY control vaccination. Source of these receptors: an adult in good health.

This chain uses TRBV5-5 with TRBJ2-2, with 11 bases aligning to TRBD1. CDR1 and CDR2 from the germline V gene are SGHKS and YYEKEE (reference sequence). The CDR3 is 19 amino acids. V shed 3 bases and J 5 bases; nucleotides not matched to a gene: 15. CDR3 sequence: CASSSLDRGPFSGTGELFF. The CDR3 DNA is TGTGCCAGCAGCTCCTTGGACAGGGGGCCGTTTTCTGGGACCGGGGAGCTGTTTTTT.

The V call is TRBV4-1, the J call TRBJ2-3, with TRBD1 as a possible D gene (7 bases). CDR3 length: 14 amino acids. Germline V lookup: CDR1 MGHRA, CDR2 YSYEKL. Trimming left V 4 bases short and J 9 bases short, with 17 bases between. The CDR3 bases are TGCGCCAGCAGCCCCTTCAGGGGGGAACACACGCAGTATTTT. As protein: CASSPFRGEHTQYF.